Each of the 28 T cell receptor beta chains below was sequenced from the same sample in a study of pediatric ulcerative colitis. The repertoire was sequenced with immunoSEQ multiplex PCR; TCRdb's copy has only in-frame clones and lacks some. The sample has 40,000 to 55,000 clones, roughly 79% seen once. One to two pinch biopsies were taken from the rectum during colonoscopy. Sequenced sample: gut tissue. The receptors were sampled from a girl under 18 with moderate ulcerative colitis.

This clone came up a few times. Here the CDR3 DNA reads TGTGCCAGCAGTTTCGGGGTAAATAATTCACCCCTCCACTTT. This gives the protein CASSFGVNNSPLHF. The chain has TRBV6-6 and TRBJ1-6, with unresolved D. Germline V gene lookup returns CDR1 MNHNY and CDR2 SVGAGI (reference sequence). CDR3 size: 14 residues. V shed 4 bases and J shed 5 bases, with 9 bases lying between them.

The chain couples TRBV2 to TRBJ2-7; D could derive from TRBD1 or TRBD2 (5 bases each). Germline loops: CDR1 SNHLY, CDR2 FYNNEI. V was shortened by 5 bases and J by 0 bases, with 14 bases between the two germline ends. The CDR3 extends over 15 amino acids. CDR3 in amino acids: CASSLLGRSSYEQYF. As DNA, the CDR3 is TGTGCCAGCAGTCTACTGGGACGGAGCTCCTACGAGCAGTACTTC.

Here the CDR3 DNA reads TGTGCCACCAGCGGGGACAGTGGCTACACCTTC. Encoded protein: CATSGDSGYTF. V is TRBV15 and J is TRBJ1-2; 7 positions agree with TRBD1. This CDR3 comprises 11 residues. V was clipped by 5 bases and J by 7 bases; unmatched bases: 1. CDR1 and CDR2 (germline): LNHNV, YYDKDF (reference sequence).

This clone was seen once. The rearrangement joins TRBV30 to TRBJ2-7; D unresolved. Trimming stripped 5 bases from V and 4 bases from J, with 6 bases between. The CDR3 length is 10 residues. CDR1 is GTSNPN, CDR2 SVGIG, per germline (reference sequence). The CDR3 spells CAWGMYEQYF. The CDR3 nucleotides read TGTGCCTGGGGCATGTACGAGCAGTACTTC.

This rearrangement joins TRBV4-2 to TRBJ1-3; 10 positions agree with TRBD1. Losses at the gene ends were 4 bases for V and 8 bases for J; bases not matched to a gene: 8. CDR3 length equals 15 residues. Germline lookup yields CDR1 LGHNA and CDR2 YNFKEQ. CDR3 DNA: TGTGCCAGCAGCCGAAGACAGGGGGCAGGGGACACCATATATTTT. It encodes CASSRRQGAGDTIYF.

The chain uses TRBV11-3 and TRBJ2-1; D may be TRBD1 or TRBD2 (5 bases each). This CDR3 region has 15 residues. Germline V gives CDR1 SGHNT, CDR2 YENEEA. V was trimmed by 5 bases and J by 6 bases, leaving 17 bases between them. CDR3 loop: CASSRAGTWGNEQFF. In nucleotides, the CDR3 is TGTGCCAGCAGCCGTGCAGGGACCTGGGGCAATGAGCAGTTCTTC.

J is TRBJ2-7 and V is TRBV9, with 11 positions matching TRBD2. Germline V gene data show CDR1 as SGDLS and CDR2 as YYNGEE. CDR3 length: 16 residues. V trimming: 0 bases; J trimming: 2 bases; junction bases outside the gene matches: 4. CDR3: CASSVASGGIPYEQYF. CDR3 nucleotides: TGTGCCAGCAGCGTAGCTAGCGGGGGGATTCCCTACGAGCAGTACTTC.

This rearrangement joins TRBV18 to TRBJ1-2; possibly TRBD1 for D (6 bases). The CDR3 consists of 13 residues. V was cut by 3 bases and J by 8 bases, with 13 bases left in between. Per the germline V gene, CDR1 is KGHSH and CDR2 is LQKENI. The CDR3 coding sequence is TGTGCCAGCTCACCCGACAGGTCTAGAGGCTACACCTTC. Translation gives CASSPDRSRGYTF.

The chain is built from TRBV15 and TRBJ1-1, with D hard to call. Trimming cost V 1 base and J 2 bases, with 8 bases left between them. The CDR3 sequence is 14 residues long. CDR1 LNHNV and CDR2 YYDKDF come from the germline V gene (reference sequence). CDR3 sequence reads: CATSRVHGNTEAFF. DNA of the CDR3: TGTGCCACCAGCAGAGTACATGGTAACACTGAAGCTTTCTTT.

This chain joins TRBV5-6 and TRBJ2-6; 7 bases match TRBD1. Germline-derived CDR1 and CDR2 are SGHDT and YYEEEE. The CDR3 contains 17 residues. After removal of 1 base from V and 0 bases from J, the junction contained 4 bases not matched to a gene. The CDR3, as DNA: TGTGCCAGCAGCTTGCCAGGGGGACCCTCTGGGGCCAACGTCCTGACTTTC. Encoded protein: CASSLPGGPSGANVLTF. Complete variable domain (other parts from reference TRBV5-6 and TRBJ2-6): DAGVTQSPTHLIKTRGQQVTLRCSPKSGHDTVSWYQQALGQGPQFIFQYYEEEERQRGNFPDRFSGHQFPNYSSELNVNALLLGDSALYLCASSLPGGPSGANVLTFGAGSRLTVL.

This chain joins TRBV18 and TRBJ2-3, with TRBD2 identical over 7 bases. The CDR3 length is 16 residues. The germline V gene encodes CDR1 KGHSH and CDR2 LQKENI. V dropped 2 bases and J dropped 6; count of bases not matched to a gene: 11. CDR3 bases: TGTGCCAGCTCACCAGCATTGGGCGGGAGTCGGGATACGCAGTATTTT. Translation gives CASSPALGGSRDTQYF.

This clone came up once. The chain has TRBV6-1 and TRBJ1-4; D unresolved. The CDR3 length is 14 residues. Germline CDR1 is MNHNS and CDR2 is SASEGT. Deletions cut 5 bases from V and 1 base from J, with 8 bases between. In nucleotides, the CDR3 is TGTGCCAGCAGTAGGTCCAGAACTAATGAAAAACTGTTTTTT. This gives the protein CASSRSRTNEKLFF.

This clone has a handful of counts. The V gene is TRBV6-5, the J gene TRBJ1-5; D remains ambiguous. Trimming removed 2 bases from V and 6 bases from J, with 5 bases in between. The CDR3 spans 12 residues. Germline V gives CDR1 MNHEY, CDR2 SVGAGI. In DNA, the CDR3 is TGTGCCAGCAGTTACAACAGTCAGCCCCAGCATTTT. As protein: CASSYNSQPQHF.

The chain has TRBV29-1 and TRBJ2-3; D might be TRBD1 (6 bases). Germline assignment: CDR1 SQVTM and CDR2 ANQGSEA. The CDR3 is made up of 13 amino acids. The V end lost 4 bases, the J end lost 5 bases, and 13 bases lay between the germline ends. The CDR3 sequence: CSVVWTARDTQYF. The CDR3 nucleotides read TGCAGCGTTGTATGGACAGCTCGAGATACGCAGTATTTT.

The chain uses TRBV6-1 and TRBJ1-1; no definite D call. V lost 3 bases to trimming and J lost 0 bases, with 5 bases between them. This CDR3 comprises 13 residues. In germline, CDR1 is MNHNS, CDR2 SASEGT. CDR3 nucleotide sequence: TGTGCCAGCAGTGAGACTCTGAACACTGAAGCTTTCTTT. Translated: CASSETLNTEAFF.

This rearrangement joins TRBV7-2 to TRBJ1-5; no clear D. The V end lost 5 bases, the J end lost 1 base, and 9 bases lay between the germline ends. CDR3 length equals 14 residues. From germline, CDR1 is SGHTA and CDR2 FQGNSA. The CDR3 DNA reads TGTGCCAGCAGCCATCGGACCAGCAATCAGCCCCAGCATTTT. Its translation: CASSHRTSNQPQHF.

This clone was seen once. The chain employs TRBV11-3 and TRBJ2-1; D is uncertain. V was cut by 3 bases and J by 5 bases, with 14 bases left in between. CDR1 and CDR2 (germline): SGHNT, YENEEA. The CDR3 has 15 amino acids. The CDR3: CASSFTSDANNEQFF. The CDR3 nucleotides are TGTGCCAGCAGCTTTACCTCAGACGCAAACAATGAGCAGTTCTTC.

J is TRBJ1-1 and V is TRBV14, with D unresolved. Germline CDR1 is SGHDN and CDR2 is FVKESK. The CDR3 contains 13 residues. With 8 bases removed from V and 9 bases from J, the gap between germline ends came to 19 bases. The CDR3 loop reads CASAPYQDTKAFF. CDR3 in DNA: TGTGCCAGCGCCCCATACCAGGATACTAAAGCTTTCTTT.

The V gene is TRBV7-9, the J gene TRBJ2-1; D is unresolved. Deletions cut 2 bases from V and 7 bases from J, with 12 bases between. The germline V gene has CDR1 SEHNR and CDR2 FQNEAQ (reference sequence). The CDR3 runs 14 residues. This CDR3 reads CASSLTRGLNEQFF. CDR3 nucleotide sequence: TGTGCCAGCAGCTTAACCCGCGGCTTAAATGAGCAGTTCTTC.

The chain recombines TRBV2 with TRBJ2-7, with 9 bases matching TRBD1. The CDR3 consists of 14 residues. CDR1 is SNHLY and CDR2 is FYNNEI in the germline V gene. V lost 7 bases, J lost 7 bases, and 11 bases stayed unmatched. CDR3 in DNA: TGTGCCAGCAACCCCGGGACAGGGAGGTGGGAGCAGTACTTC. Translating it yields CASNPGTGRWEQYF.

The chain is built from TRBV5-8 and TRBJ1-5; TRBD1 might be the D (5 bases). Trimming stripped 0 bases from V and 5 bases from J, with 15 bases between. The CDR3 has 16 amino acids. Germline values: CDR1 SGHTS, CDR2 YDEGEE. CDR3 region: CASSLGWGVLDQPQHF. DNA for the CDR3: TGTGCCAGCAGCTTGGGGTGGGGGGTCCTCGATCAGCCCCAGCATTTT. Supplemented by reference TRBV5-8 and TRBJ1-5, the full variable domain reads EAGVTQSPTHLIKTRGQQATLRCSPISGHTSVYWYQQALGLGLQFLLWYDEGEERNRGNFPPRFSGRQFPNYSSELNVNALELEDSALYLCASSLGWGVLDQPQHFGDGTRLSIL.

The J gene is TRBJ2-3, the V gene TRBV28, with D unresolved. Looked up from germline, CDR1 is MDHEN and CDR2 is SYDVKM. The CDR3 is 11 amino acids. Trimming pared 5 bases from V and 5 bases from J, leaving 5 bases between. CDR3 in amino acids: CASSTGDTQYF. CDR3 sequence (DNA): TGTGCCAGCAGTACGGGAGATACGCAGTATTTT.

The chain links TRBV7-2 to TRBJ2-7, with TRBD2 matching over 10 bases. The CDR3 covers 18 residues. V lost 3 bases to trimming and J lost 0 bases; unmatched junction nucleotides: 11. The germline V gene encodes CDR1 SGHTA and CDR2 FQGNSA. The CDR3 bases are TGTGCCAGCAGCTTGGTATCTAGCGGGGGTCTGAGCTCCTACGAGCAGTACTTC. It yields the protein CASSLVSSGGLSSYEQYF.

In DNA, the CDR3 is TGCAGCGCCATACTACAGGACGTGGCTAATGAAAAACTGTTTTTT. Translating it yields CSAILQDVANEKLFF. V is TRBV29-1 and J is TRBJ1-4, with D maybe TRBD1 (5 bases). CDR1 is SQVTM and CDR2 is ANQGSEA in the germline V gene. CDR3 length: 15 amino acids. V lost 7 bases, J lost 3 bases, and 18 bases lay in between.

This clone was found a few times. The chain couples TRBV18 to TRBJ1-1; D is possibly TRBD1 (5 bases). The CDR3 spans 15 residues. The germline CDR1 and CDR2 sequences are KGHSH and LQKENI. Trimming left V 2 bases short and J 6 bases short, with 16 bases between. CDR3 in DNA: TGTGCCAGCTCACCAGAGGGACCCTGGGACTCTGAAGCTTTCTTT. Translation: CASSPEGPWDSEAFF.

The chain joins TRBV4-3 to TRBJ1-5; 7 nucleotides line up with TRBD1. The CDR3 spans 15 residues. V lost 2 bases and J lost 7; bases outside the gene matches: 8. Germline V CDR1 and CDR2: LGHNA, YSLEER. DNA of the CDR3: TGCGCCAGCAGCCAACAAACAGGGGTGCGGCAGCCCCAGCATTTT. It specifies CASSQQTGVRQPQHF.

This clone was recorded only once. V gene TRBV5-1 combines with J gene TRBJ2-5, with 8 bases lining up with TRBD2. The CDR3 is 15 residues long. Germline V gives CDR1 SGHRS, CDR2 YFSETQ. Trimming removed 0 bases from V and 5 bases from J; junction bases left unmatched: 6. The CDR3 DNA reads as TGCGCCAGCAGCTTGGTTAGCGGGATAGGCGAGACCCAGTACTTC. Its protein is CASSLVSGIGETQYF.

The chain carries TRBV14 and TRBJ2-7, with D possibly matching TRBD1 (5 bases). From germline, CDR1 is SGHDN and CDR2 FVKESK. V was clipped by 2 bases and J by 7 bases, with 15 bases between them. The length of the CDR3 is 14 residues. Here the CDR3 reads CASSQRQGSGEQYF. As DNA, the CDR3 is TGTGCCAGCAGCCAACGTCAGGGATCCGGGGAGCAGTACTTC.